The entry below describes one T cell receptor (beta chain). The repertoire was sequenced with immunoSEQ multiplex PCR; TCRdb's copy has only in-frame clones and lacks some. The sample records about 170,000 clones, around four fifths being singletons. This sample stems from a study of blood T cell repertoires in COVID-19. CDR1 is MNHEY and CDR2 is SMNVEV in the germline V gene (reference sequence). V was clipped by 4 bases and J by 0 bases, with 13 bases between them. This CDR3 is built from 16 residues. The TCR comes from a woman over 75 with acute or convalescent COVID-19. The sample comprised peripheral blood. V gene TRBV27 combines with J gene TRBJ2-1; D is uncertain. DNA for the CDR3: TGTGCCAGCAGTTCCCCCTCGAAGAGCTCCTACAATGAGCAGTTCTTC. Amino acids: CASSSPSKSSYNEQFF.